These 8 T cell receptor beta chains were sequenced from one sample in a study of T cells in Graves' hyperthyroidism and ophthalmopathy. The source material, RNA transcripts, was used to amplify TCR beta CDR3 regions. Researchers ran a first-round RT-PCR on the TCR CDR3 using the HTBI primer set. TCRdb processed the multiplex PCR reads anew with MiXCR; each CDR3 protein has one entry. The sample holds roughly 380,000 distinct CDR3 sequences; about 18% are singletons and the top ten take 3% to 4%. The sample comprised blood. The receptors shown here come from a woman aged 18-29 years with Graves' hyperthyroidism.

Many counts were recorded for this clonotype. The chain couples TRBV11-2 to TRBJ2-5, with D tentatively TRBD2 (5 bases). The ends were cut back, 5 bases at V and 5 bases at J, with 18 bases in the middle. The CDR3 sequence is 15 residues long. Germline V lookup: CDR1 SGHAT, CDR2 FQNNGV. The CDR3 region is CASSPAAGRQETQYF. In DNA form, the CDR3 reads TGTGCCAGCAGCCCAGCGGCAGGCCGCCAGGAGACCCAGTACTTC.

V and J are TRBV7-2 and TRBJ1-1; D is uncertain. Germline assignment: CDR1 SGHTA and CDR2 FQGNSA. The ends were cut back, 0 bases at V and 6 bases at J, with 8 bases in the middle. The CDR3 is 13 amino acids. CDR3 bases: TGTGCCAGCAGCTTAGCAGGGAGAGCTGAAGCTTTCTTT. Residues: CASSLAGRAEAFF.

This clonotype was counted ten times or more. The chain employs TRBV6-1 and TRBJ1-2, with D possibly TRBD1 on 5 matching bases. CDR3 size: 13 residues. Trimming shortened V by 6 bases and J by 4 bases, and 12 bases separated the two germline ends. Germline CDR1 is MNHNS and CDR2 is SASEGT. The CDR3 bases are TGTGCCAGCAGCGAAACGGGACCCTATGGCTACACCTTC. Translating it yields CASSETGPYGYTF.

J is TRBJ2-7 and V is TRBV6-1; possibly TRBD2 for D (6 bases). Trimming stripped 1 base from V and 0 bases from J, with 10 bases between. The CDR3 is 15 residues long. Looked up from germline, CDR1 is MNHNS and CDR2 is SASEGT. The CDR3 protein is CASSEGAGSSYEQYF. CDR3 DNA sequence: TGTGCCAGCAGTGAAGGGGCGGGGAGCTCCTACGAGCAGTACTTC.

The table lists this clonotype with many counts. The rearrangement joins TRBV24-1 to TRBJ2-7; D is uncertain. The V gene lost 4 bases and the J gene lost 1 base, with 13 bases spanning the gap. This CDR3 is 15 amino acids long. Per the germline V gene, CDR1 is KGHDR and CDR2 is SFDVKD. The CDR3 DNA follows: TGTGCCACCAGTGACCCGAGGACGGCTTCCTACGAGCAGTACTTC. As protein: CATSDPRTASYEQYF.

The CDR3 region is CASSLRQRSSGNTIYF. CDR3 DNA: TGTGCCAGCAGCCTACGACAGCGCAGCTCTGGAAACACCATATATTTT. The chain joins TRBV3-1 to TRBJ1-3; possibly TRBD1 for D (5 bases). Germline V gene data show CDR1 as LGHDT and CDR2 as YNNKEL (reference sequence). The V end lost 4 bases, the J end lost 0 bases, and 13 bases lay between the germline ends. The CDR3 is 16 residues long.

This clonotype was observed many times. The CDR3 loop reads CASSLTGPRRQHF. CDR3 nucleotides: TGTGCCAGCTCTCTGACAGGCCCACGCCGCCAGCATTTT. The chain is built from TRBV6-1 and TRBJ1-5; D possibly corresponds to TRBD1 (6 bases). Germline V gene lookup returns CDR1 MNHNS and CDR2 SASEGT. This CDR3 is built from 13 residues. The V end lost 8 bases, the J end lost 12 bases, and 20 bases lay between the germline ends.

This clonotype was picked up many times. The chain links TRBV12-3 or TRBV12-4 to TRBJ1-2; D is undetermined. There are 13 residues in the CDR3. The germline V and J ends were trimmed by 3 bases and 3 bases, with 8 bases remaining between them. CDR3 protein: CASSFERYYGYTF. In nucleotides, the CDR3 is TGTGCCAGCAGTTTTGAGAGATACTATGGCTACACCTTC.